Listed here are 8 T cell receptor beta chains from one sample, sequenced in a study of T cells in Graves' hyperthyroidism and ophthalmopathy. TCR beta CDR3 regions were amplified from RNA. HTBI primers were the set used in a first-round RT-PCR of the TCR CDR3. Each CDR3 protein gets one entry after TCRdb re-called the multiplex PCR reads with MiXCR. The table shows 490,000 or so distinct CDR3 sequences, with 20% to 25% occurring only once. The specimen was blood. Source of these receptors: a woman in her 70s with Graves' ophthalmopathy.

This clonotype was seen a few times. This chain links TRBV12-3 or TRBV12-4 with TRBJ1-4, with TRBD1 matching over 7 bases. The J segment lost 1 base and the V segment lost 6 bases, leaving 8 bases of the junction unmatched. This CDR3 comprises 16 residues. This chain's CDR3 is CASSQGQALTNEKLFF. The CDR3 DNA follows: TGTGCCAGCAGCCAAGGACAGGCCTTAACTAATGAAAAACTGTTTTTT.

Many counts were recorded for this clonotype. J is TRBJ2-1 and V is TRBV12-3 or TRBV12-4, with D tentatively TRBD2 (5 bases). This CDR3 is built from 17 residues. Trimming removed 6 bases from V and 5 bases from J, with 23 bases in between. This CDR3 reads CASSRRLSSRRDNEQFF. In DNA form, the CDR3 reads TGTGCCAGCAGCCGGCGACTTTCTTCTCGGCGGGACAATGAGCAGTTCTTC.

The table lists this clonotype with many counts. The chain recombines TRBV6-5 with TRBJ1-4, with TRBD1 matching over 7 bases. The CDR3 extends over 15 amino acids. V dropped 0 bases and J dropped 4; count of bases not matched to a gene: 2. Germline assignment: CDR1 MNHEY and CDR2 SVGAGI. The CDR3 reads CASSYSGTVNEKLFF. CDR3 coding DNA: TGTGCCAGCAGTTACTCGGGGACAGTTAATGAAAAACTGTTTTTT.

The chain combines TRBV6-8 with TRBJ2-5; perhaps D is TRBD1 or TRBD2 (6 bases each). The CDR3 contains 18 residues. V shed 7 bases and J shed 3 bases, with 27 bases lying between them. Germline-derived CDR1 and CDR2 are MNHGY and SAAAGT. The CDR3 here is CASTLPGDGRGGEETQYF. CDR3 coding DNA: TGTGCCAGCACTTTACCGGGCGATGGCAGGGGAGGCGAAGAGACCCAGTACTTC.

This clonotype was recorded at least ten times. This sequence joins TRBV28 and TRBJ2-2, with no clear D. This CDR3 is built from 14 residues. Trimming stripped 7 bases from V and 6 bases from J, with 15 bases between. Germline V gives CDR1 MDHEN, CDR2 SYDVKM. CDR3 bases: TGTGCCAGCATCGCCGGAGCACGGGCCGGGGAGCTGTTTTTT. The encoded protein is CASIAGARAGELFF.

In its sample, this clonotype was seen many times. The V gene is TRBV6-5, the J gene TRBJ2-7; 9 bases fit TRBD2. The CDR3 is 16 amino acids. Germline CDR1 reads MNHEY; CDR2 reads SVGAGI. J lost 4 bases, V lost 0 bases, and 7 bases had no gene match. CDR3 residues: CASSYSSSGRGYEQYF. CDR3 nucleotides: TGTGCCAGCAGTTACTCGAGTAGCGGGAGAGGATACGAGCAGTACTTC.

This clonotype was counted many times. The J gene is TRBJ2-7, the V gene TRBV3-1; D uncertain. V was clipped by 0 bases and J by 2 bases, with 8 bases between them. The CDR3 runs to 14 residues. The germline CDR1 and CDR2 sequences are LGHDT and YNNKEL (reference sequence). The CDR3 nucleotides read TGTGCCAGCAGCCAAGATTCCTCGGCCTACGAGCAGTACTTC. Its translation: CASSQDSSAYEQYF.

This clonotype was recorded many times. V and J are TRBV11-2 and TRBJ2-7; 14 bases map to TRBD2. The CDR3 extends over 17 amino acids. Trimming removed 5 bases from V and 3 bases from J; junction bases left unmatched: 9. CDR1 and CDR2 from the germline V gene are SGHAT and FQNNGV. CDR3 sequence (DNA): TGTGCCAGCAGCAGACTAGCGGGAGGGCCGATTGACTACGAGCAGTACTTC. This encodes CASSRLAGGPIDYEQYF.